The 24 T cell receptor beta chains below were found in one sample sequenced in a study of molecular identifiers for immune sequencing clone quantification. MiXCR, applied by TCRdb to the PCR reads, yields one record per CDR3 protein. The sample comprises about 640,000 distinct CDR3 sequences, just under 20% of which are singletons, and roughly 0.83% rests with the top ten. The specimen was naive CD8+ T cells from blood, with Jurkat cell RNA spiked in. Specified subset: FACS-sorted CD8+CD4-CCR7+CD45RA+ naive T cells. Receptor source: a human donor in good health. Some libraries in this study had Jurkat cell RNA spiked in.

As regards this clonotype: This may be a read error: a much more frequent sequence differs by one nucleotide. This chain links TRBV19 with TRBJ1-1; no clear D. Germline lookup yields CDR1 LNHDA and CDR2 SQIVND (reference sequence). The germline V and J ends were trimmed by 5 bases and 0 bases, with 10 bases remaining between them. This CDR3 comprises 14 residues. CDR3 residues: CASSVVSLNTEAFF. The CDR3 DNA reads as TGTGCCAGTAGTGTCGTGAGTTTGAACACTGAAGCTTTCTTT.

This clonotype was detected many times. The CDR3 DNA reads TGTGCCAGCAGTCTAAGTCCCGGGACCTTCCCGGAGACCCAGTACTTC. Encoded protein: CASSLSPGTFPETQYF. This chain connects TRBV2 to TRBJ2-5; tentatively, D is TRBD1 or TRBD2 (5 bases each). CDR3 length: 16 amino acids. The V end lost 5 bases, the J end lost 5 bases, and 21 bases lay between the germline ends. Germline V gene data show CDR1 as SNHLY and CDR2 as FYNNEI.

In its sample, this clonotype was seen many times. The rearrangement joins TRBV29-1 to TRBJ2-6; no clear D gene. CDR3 length equals 13 residues. Trimming took off 4 bases at V and 2 bases at J, with 6 bases between the two ends. The germline gives CDR1 SQVTM, CDR2 ANQGSEA. This CDR3 is CSVGVPGANVLTF. The CDR3 DNA reads TGCAGCGTTGGAGTCCCTGGGGCCAACGTCCTGACTTTC.

This clonotype has ten or more counts. V and J are TRBV7-2 and TRBJ1-2, with D tentatively TRBD1 (6 bases). V was trimmed by 1 base and J by 4 bases, leaving 10 bases between them. The CDR3 sequence is 14 residues long. CDR1 SGHTA and CDR2 FQGNSA come from the germline V gene. The CDR3 protein is CASSLGTAIYGYTF. For the CDR3, the DNA is TGTGCCAGCAGCTTAGGGACAGCCATCTATGGCTACACCTTC.

In this sample, this clonotype turned up many times. The chain couples TRBV12-3 or TRBV12-4 to TRBJ1-2, with a weak D call TRBD1 (6 bases). This CDR3 comprises 19 residues. V lost 1 base and J lost 3, with 24 bases in between. This CDR3 is CASSLVATMEGVFDYGYTF. The CDR3 coding sequence is TGTGCCAGCAGTTTAGTGGCCACCATGGAGGGGGTTTTCGACTATGGCTACACCTTC.

This chain links TRBV4-3 with TRBJ2-7; D perhaps matches TRBD2 (6 bases). From germline, CDR1 is LGHNA and CDR2 YSLEER. V dropped 1 base and J dropped 0 bases, with 13 bases sitting between them. The CDR3 runs 16 residues. This CDR3 reads CASSQGWRGSSYEQYF. The CDR3 bases are TGCGCCAGCAGCCAAGGCTGGCGGGGTAGCTCCTACGAGCAGTACTTC.

The table lists this clonotype with many counts. The V and J genes are TRBV6-1 and TRBJ2-7, with 8 positions matching TRBD1. Per the germline V gene, CDR1 is MNHNS and CDR2 is SASEGT. The CDR3 contains 14 residues. Losses at the gene ends were 2 bases for V and 1 base for J; bases not matched to a gene: 1. The CDR3 reads CASSEWDRSYEQYF. DNA of the CDR3: TGTGCCAGCAGTGAATGGGACAGGTCCTACGAGCAGTACTTC.

The sample holds many counts of this clonotype. This chain links TRBV27 with TRBJ1-1; D may be TRBD1 (6 bases). This CDR3 comprises 16 residues. Germline V gene lookup returns CDR1 MNHEY and CDR2 SMNVEV (reference sequence). V lost 3 bases, J lost 5 bases, and 19 bases lay in between. Here the CDR3 DNA reads TGTGCCAGCAGTTTGGTTTTTCCGGGGGCCGGAACTGAAGCTTTCTTT. Protein product: CASSLVFPGAGTEAFF.

A word on this clonotype: A much more abundant neighbour one base away suggests this may be a read error. The chain links TRBV30 to TRBJ2-7, with a tentative D call TRBD1 (6 bases). CDR3 length equals 12 residues. Germline assignment: CDR1 GTSNPN and CDR2 SVGIG (reference sequence). Trimming cost V 2 bases and J 8 bases, with 13 bases left between them. CDR3 sequence reads: CAWSRDMYKQYF. The CDR3 nucleotides are TGTGCCTGGAGTCGGGACATGTACAAGCAGTACTTC.

This clonotype showed up many times. The chain recombines TRBV5-6 with TRBJ1-5; maybe TRBD1 (6 bases). Germline V gene sequence: CDR1 SGHDT, CDR2 YYEEEE. Trimming cost V 2 bases and J 7 bases, with 10 bases left between them. CDR3 length equals 13 residues. CDR3 sequence reads: CASSLQGRQPQHF. The CDR3 coding sequence is TGTGCCAGCAGCTTACAGGGCCGCCAGCCCCAGCATTTT.

The chain has TRBV6-4 and TRBJ2-7; D uncertain. CDR3 length: 15 residues. Trimming stripped 6 bases from V and 3 bases from J, with 18 bases between. From germline, CDR1 is MRHNA and CDR2 SNTAGT. The CDR3 nucleotides read TGTGCCAGCAGAGTGGGTAGAAGTTTGGGCTACGAGCAGTACTTC. As protein: CASRVGRSLGYEQYF.

Points on this clonotype: A read error may explain this, as a much larger clone is one base away. The chain couples TRBV7-9 to TRBJ2-6; TRBD1 might be the D (5 bases). Trimming shortened V by 5 bases and J by 12 bases, and 20 bases separated the two germline ends. This CDR3 contains 15 residues. CDR1 and CDR2 (germline): SEHNR, FQNEAQ (reference sequence). CDR3 loop: CASSLGHQIYSVLTF. The CDR3 DNA reads TGTGCCAGCAGCCTCGGACACCAGATATACAGCGTCCTGACTTTC.

This clonotype was seen ten or more times. The J gene is TRBJ2-1, the V gene TRBV29-1; D call uncertain. V lost 3 bases and J lost 5, with 14 bases in between. The CDR3 consists of 14 residues. CDR1 SQVTM and CDR2 ANQGSEA come from the germline V gene. CDR3 sequence reads: CSVDPPVGNNEQFF. CDR3 DNA: TGCAGCGTTGACCCACCGGTGGGTAACAATGAGCAGTTCTTC.

This clonotype showed up many times. V gene TRBV20-1 combines with J gene TRBJ2-7; 10 nucleotides line up with TRBD2. Germline trimming cut 6 bases from V and 3 bases from J; bases unmatched to any gene: 17. Germline lookup yields CDR1 DFQATT and CDR2 SNEGSKA (reference sequence). The CDR3 consists of 17 residues. The CDR3 nucleotides are TGCAGTGCCCAAGAAGGGCCTAGCGGGAGTAGTAGCTACGAGCAGTACTTC. It translates to CSAQEGPSGSSSYEQYF.

The table lists this clonotype with a few counts. The gene calls are TRBV4-3 and TRBJ2-1; 7 nucleotides agree with TRBD2. This CDR3 has 17 amino acids. V dropped 1 base and J dropped 1; count of bases not matched to a gene: 7. Germline CDR1 and CDR2: LGHNA and YSLEER. In DNA form, the CDR3 reads TGCGCCAGCAGCCAAGCTCGGGGGGTCGCGTCCTACAATGAGCAGTTCTTC. It encodes CASSQARGVASYNEQFF.

Ten or more counts support this clonotype. The chain uses TRBV7-9 and TRBJ2-1; D is undetermined. CDR3 size: 13 residues. Germline CDR1 is SEHNR and CDR2 is FQNEAQ (reference sequence). Trimming shortened V by 5 bases and J by 9 bases, and 14 bases separated the two germline ends. The CDR3 DNA is TGTGCCAGCAGCCCCGCGGCCCGTACTGAGCAGTTCTTC. This translates into CASSPAARTEQFF.

The table lists this clonotype with many counts. The V gene is TRBV5-6, the J gene TRBJ2-2; D may be TRBD2 (6 bases). The CDR3 contains 15 residues. In germline, CDR1 is SGHDT, CDR2 YYEEEE. Trimming shortened V by 3 bases and J by 6 bases, and 15 bases separated the two germline ends. As DNA, the CDR3 is TGTGCCAGCAGCTCAACCCCGCGGGGAGCCGGGGAGCTGTTTTTT. Protein sequence: CASSSTPRGAGELFF. The full variable domain, in which reference TRBV5-6 and TRBJ2-2 provide the parts outside the CDR3, is DAGVTQSPTHLIKTRGQQVTLRCSPKSGHDTVSWYQQALGQGPQFIFQYYEEEERQRGNFPDRFSGHQFPNYSSELNVNALLLGDSALYLCASSSTPRGAGELFFGEGSRLTVL.

This clonotype was counted at least ten times. V is TRBV7-2 and J is TRBJ2-1; tentative D call: TRBD1 (6 bases). This CDR3 region has 15 residues. Germline V CDR1 and CDR2: SGHTA, FQGNSA. Deletions cut 6 bases from V and 0 bases from J, with 12 bases between. CDR3 residues: CASRYDRSSYNEQFF. The CDR3 DNA is TGTGCCAGCAGATACGACAGGAGCTCCTACAATGAGCAGTTCTTC.

This clonotype was observed many times. V gene TRBV6-2 or TRBV6-3 combines with J gene TRBJ2-3; 8 nucleotides match TRBD1. Germline V gene data show CDR1 as MNHEY and CDR2 as SVGEGT. Trimming cost V 6 bases and J 4 bases; bases outside gene matches: 9. The CDR3 length is 15 residues. In nucleotides, the CDR3 is TGTGCCAGCAGCCGAGACAGGGGTCGGCCAGATACGCAGTATTTT. Residues: CASSRDRGRPDTQYF.

The chain carries TRBV6-1 and TRBJ2-1; 7 positions agree with TRBD1. CDR1 MNHNS and CDR2 SASEGT come from the germline V gene. V lost 5 bases to trimming and J lost 3 bases; unmatched junction nucleotides: 10. The CDR3 spans 16 residues. CDR3 loop: CASSSDRDRVYNEQFF. As DNA, the CDR3 is TGTGCCAGCAGTTCCGACCGGGACAGAGTCTACAATGAGCAGTTCTTC.

Note on this clonotype: A much bigger clone sits one base away, suggesting this may be a read error. J is TRBJ1-2 and V is TRBV7-8, with D maybe TRBD1 (6 bases). Between the trimmed V and J ends, which lost 5 bases and 0 bases, there was a span of 13 bases. The germline V gene has CDR1 SGHVS and CDR2 FQNEAQ. The CDR3 totals 15 residues. The CDR3 here is CASSPRTVANYGYTF. CDR3 bases: TGTGCCAGCAGCCCGCGGACAGTAGCTAACTATGGCTACACCTTC. Using reference TRBV7-8 and TRBJ1-2 for the parts outside the CDR3, the full variable domain is GAGVSQSPRYKVAKRGQDVALRCDPISGHVSLFWYQQALGQGPEFLTYFQNEAQLDKSGLPSDRFFAERPEGSVSTLKIQRTQQEDSAVYLCASSPRTVANYGYTFGSGTRLTVV.

The V call is TRBV2, the J call TRBJ2-7; D may be TRBD1 (6 bases). The germline V gene has CDR1 SNHLY and CDR2 FYNNEI. The CDR3 has 14 residues. V lost 1 base to trimming and J lost 5 bases, with 12 bases between them. CDR3: CASSEGDKAHEQYF. Written as DNA, the CDR3 is TGTGCCAGCAGTGAAGGGGACAAAGCCCACGAGCAGTACTTC.

This clonotype was counted ten times or more. The chain carries TRBV11-2 and TRBJ2-5; tentatively, D is TRBD1 (6 bases). Germline lookup yields CDR1 SGHAT and CDR2 FQNNGV. The V gene lost 3 bases and the J gene lost 1 base, with 15 bases spanning the gap. CDR3 size: 16 residues. CDR3 nucleotide sequence: TGTGCCAGCAGCTTCCTGAGAACAGGGTTCCAAGAGACCCAGTACTTC. It translates to CASSFLRTGFQETQYF.

This clonotype was seen more than once but under ten times. The chain's CDR3 is CATSDRDWGDEQYF. The CDR3 DNA sequence: TGTGCCACCAGTGATCGGGACTGGGGGGACGAGCAGTACTTC. The J gene is TRBJ2-7, the V gene TRBV24-1; the D gene is possibly TRBD2 (6 bases). CDR3 length equals 14 residues. The V gene's germline CDR1 is KGHDR and CDR2 SFDVKD. V dropped 3 bases and J dropped 5 bases, with 13 bases sitting between them.